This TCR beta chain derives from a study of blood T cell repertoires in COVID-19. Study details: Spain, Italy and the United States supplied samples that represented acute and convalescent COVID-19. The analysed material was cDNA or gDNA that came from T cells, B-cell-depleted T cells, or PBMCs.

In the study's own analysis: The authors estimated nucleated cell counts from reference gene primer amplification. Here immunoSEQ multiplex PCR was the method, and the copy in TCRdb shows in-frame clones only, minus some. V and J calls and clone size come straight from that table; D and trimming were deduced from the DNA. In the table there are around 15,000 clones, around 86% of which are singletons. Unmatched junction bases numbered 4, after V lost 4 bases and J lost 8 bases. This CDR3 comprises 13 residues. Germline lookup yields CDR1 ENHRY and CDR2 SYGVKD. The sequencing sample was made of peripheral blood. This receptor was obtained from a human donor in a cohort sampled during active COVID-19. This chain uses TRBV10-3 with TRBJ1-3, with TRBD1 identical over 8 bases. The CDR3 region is CAISVDRGDTIYF. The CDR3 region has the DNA TGTGCCATCAGTGTCGACAGGGGTGACACCATATATTTT.